This T cell receptor (beta chain) was sequenced in a study of blood T cell repertoires in COVID-19. Generated by immunoSEQ multiplex PCR, the TCRdb table keeps only in-frame clones and is missing some. The sample consists of 150,000 to 200,000 clones, more than 75% of them appearing once. The CDR3 totals 14 residues. V dropped 5 bases and J dropped 0 bases, with 10 bases sitting between them. CDR1 and CDR2 from the germline V gene are MNHEY and SVGAGI. The chain combines TRBV6-5 with TRBJ1-2, with D tentatively TRBD1 (6 bases). The sample comprised peripheral blood. The TCR sequence derives from a man younger than 35 with active or convalescent COVID-19. CDR3: CASSKTGTNYGYTF. CDR3 bases: TGTGCCAGCAGTAAAACAGGGACTAACTATGGCTACACCTTC.